The rows below give T cell receptor beta chains drawn from one sample of a study of beta chain features in type 1 diabetes. Generated by immunoSEQ multiplex PCR, the TCRdb table keeps only in-frame clones and is missing some. The table has hundreds of thousands of clones, around an eighth seen once. The sequencing sample was made of naive CD4+ T cells from blood. All receptors come from a man between 18 and 29 years old with type 1 diabetes. The CDR3 runs from the conserved cysteine through the conserved F or W. D genes are given only for firm matches. Rows give clone size only sometimes, using once, few, many, or a class for an expanded clone.

>-|few|TRBV7-3|TRBJ1-5
TGTGCCAGCAGCGCCAACCCATCCCAGCCCCAGCATTTT
CASSANPSQPQHF
>-|-|TRBV4-1|TRBJ1-5
TGCGCCAGCAGCCAATATTCGGACACCTCGGTTCAGCCCCAGCATTTT
CASSQYSDTSVQPQHF
>-|-|TRBV19|TRBJ2-7
TGTGCCAGTAATCCGGGACGGGCCTCCTACGAGCAGTACTTC
CASNPGRASYEQYF
>TRBD2|-|TRBV5-4|TRBJ2-2
TGTGCCAGCAGCTTGGGGACTAGCGGGGGCCCCGGGGAGCTGTTTTTT
CASSLGTSGGPGELFF
>-|few|TRBV2|TRBJ1-5
TGTGCCAGCAGTGATTCCATGGGAGAACAGCCCCAGCATTTT
CASSDSMGEQPQHF
>TRBD1|few|TRBV9|TRBJ2-6
TGTGCCAGCAGCGAGAGGGACAGGGGGCGATCTGGGGCCAACGTCCTGACTTTC
CASSERDRGRSGANVLTF
>-|-|TRBV11-3|TRBJ2-7
TGTGCCAGCAGCTTAGATGGCCACGAGCAGTACTTC
CASSLDGHEQYF
>-|-|TRBV6-5|TRBJ1-2
TGTGCCAGCAGACCTATCCCGAGGTGGTATGGCTACACCTTC
CASRPIPRWYGYTF
>TRBD2|few|TRBV7-2|TRBJ2-1
TGTGCCAGCAGCTTATTAGCGGGGGGCCAGAGTCAGCAGTTCTTC
CASSLLAGGQSQQFF
>TRBD1|-|TRBV4-1|TRBJ2-3
TGCGCCAGCAGCCAAGATGGGGGAGAAGGGGGCAGAAATACGCAGTATTTT
CASSQDGGEGGRNTQYF
>-|few|TRBV7-6|TRBJ1-5
TGTGCCAGCAGCTTAACCGATAGCAATCAGCCCCAGCATTTT
CASSLTDSNQPQHF
>-|-|TRBV15|TRBJ2-1
TGTGCCACCAGCAGAGAATTGGGGGCAACTTCCTACAATGAGCAGTTCTTC
CATSRELGATSYNEQFF
>-|-|TRBV14|TRBJ2-3
TGTGCCAGCAGCCAAGGGCCGGGCTTATCGAGAGATACGCAGTATTTT
CASSQGPGLSRDTQYF
>-|-|TRBV30|TRBJ2-7
TGTGCCTTCGCCGCAGGGAGTCCCCTCTCCGAGCAGTACTTC
CAFAAGSPLSEQYF
>-|few|TRBV19|TRBJ1-1
TGTGCCAGTACCACAAGAGGAAGCGTCACTGAAGCTTTCTTT
CASTTRGSVTEAFF
>-|-|TRBV7-9|TRBJ2-2
TGTGCCAGCAGCTTTAGCACTGGGGAGCTGTTTTTT
CASSFSTGELFF
>-|-|TRBV5-1|TRBJ2-5
TGCGCCAGCAGCTCGACCCAAGAGACCCAGTACTTC
CASSSTQETQYF
>-|-|TRBV5-6|TRBJ2-2
TGTGCCAGCAGCTTTCAGGGGCCGAACACCGGGGAGCTGTTTTTT
CASSFQGPNTGELFF
>-|-|TRBV29-1|TRBJ2-3
TGCAGCGCCCACATCCGGGACATCCCCAGCACGGATACGCAGTATTTT
CSAHIRDIPSTDTQYF